Presented here are 18 T cell receptor beta chains from one specimen sequenced in a study of response to subunit inactivated influenza vaccine. TCRdb re-derived calls from the RT-PCR reads in MiXCR, one entry per CDR3 protein. The data contain hundreds of thousands of distinct CDR3 sequences, 11% to 15% of them singletons. This specimen was PBMCs from blood, taken approximately 15 days before vaccination. These TCRs come from a man in his forties or fifties who received an inactivated influenza vaccine.

This clonotype was observed many times. The chain links TRBV5-1 to TRBJ2-3, with 11 bases identical to TRBD2. Germline CDR1 SGHRS, CDR2 YFSETQ. The CDR3 covers 18 residues. V was clipped by 3 bases and J by 2 bases; unmatched bases: 11. The CDR3 DNA follows: TGCGCCAGCAGCTGGCCTCTCCTAGCGGGGGGCCCCACAGATACGCAGTATTTT. Residues: CASSWPLLAGGPTDTQYF.

A few counts support this clonotype. The chain is built from TRBV11-2 and TRBJ2-5; no clear D gene. The germline V gene encodes CDR1 SGHAT and CDR2 FQNNGV. This CDR3 region has 13 residues. V lost 1 base and J 6 bases, leaving 9 bases between the germline ends. CDR3 bases: TGTGCCAGCAGCTTAGGCGTATCGAAGACCCAGTACTTC. This encodes CASSLGVSKTQYF.

Note on this clonotype: This may come from a read error, since a much larger clone is one base off. The chain uses TRBV28 and TRBJ2-4; D perhaps matches TRBD2 (7 bases). CDR1 and CDR2 from the germline V gene are MDHEN and SYDVKM. Trimming cost V 6 bases and J 5 bases, with 14 bases left between them. The CDR3 length is 14 residues. The CDR3 spells CASRFRGAQNIQYF. For the CDR3, the DNA is TGTGCCAGCAGGTTTCGGGGGGCCCAAAACATTCAGTACTTC. The variable domain in full, completed from reference TRBV28 and TRBJ2-4, reads DVKVTQSSRYLVKRTGEKVFLECVQDMDHENMFWYRQDPGLGLRLIYFSYDVKMKEKGDIPEGYSVSREKKERFSLILESASTNQTSMYLCASRFRGAQNIQYFGAGTRLSVL.

The V and J genes are TRBV20-1 and TRBJ2-1; TRBD2 aligns across 7 bases. In germline, CDR1 is DFQATT, CDR2 SNEGSKA (reference sequence). V shed 6 bases and J 0 bases; nucleotides not matched to a gene: 8. This CDR3 contains 15 residues. The DNA of the CDR3 is TGCAGTGCCCCCCCGTGGGGGGGCTCCTACAATGAGCAGTTCTTC. Encoded protein: CSAPPWGGSYNEQFF.

The CDR3 here is CASSVDRAAQHF. CDR3 in DNA: TGTGCCAGCAGCGTAGACAGGGCAGCCCAGCATTTT. The chain couples TRBV7-2 to TRBJ1-5; TRBD1 agrees at 7 bases. CDR1 is SGHTA, CDR2 FQGNSA, per germline. The CDR3 has 12 residues. V dropped 5 bases and J dropped 11; count of bases not matched to a gene: 6.

The gene calls are TRBV7-2 and TRBJ2-5; TRBD1 agrees at 8 bases. CDR1 SGHTA and CDR2 FQGNSA come from the germline V gene. This CDR3 is built from 15 residues. The V gene end was trimmed by 5 bases and the J gene end by 4 bases; junction bases not matched to a gene: 9. CDR3 coding DNA: TGTGCCAGCAGCGCGACAGGGGCCTTCATAGAGACCCAGTACTTC. It encodes CASSATGAFIETQYF.

V usage is TRBV4-1 and J usage is TRBJ1-4; D perhaps matches TRBD1 (6 bases). This CDR3 has 15 amino acids. The ends were cut back, 1 base at V and 5 bases at J, with 11 bases in the middle. CDR1 is MGHRA and CDR2 is YSYEKL in the germline V gene. The CDR3 sequence: CASSQVGQGNEKLFF. The CDR3 DNA sequence: TGCGCCAGCAGCCAAGTAGGCCAGGGGAATGAAAAACTGTTTTTT.

Details on this clonotype: Since a much larger clone is just one base distant, this may be a read error. The chain joins TRBV7-9 to TRBJ1-5; D is undetermined. Trimming shortened V by 1 base and J by 5 bases, and 3 bases separated the two germline ends. Germline V CDR1 and CDR2: SEHNR, FQNEAQ (reference sequence). The length of the CDR3 is 12 residues. The CDR3 region is CASSLDHQPQHF. DNA of the CDR3: TGTGCCAGCAGCTTAGACCATCAGCCCCAGCATTTT.

The chain combines TRBV2 with TRBJ2-6; 13 nucleotides line up with TRBD2. Germline trimming cut 7 bases from V and 2 bases from J; bases unmatched to any gene: 5. The CDR3 sequence is 17 residues long. CDR1 and CDR2 (germline): SNHLY, FYNNEI. CDR3 region: CASTGLAGVPGANVLTF. CDR3 sequence (DNA): TGTGCCAGCACCGGACTAGCGGGAGTCCCTGGGGCCAACGTCCTGACTTTC.

This clonotype was picked up a small number of times. This chain joins TRBV2 and TRBJ2-7; D unresolved. CDR1 and CDR2 (germline): SNHLY, FYNNEI. The CDR3 has 11 residues. V was cut by 4 bases and J by 6 bases, with 7 bases left in between. The CDR3 loop reads CASSVISEQYF. The CDR3 DNA is TGTGCCAGCAGTGTAATATCCGAGCAGTACTTC.

This clonotype was seen ten or more times. This chain joins TRBV12-3 or TRBV12-4 and TRBJ2-2; 13 nucleotides agree with TRBD2. V was pared by 7 bases and J by 7 bases, with 9 bases of the junction left unmatched. The CDR3 runs 16 residues. The CDR3: CASMPTSGRAFGELFF. CDR3 coding DNA: TGTGCCAGCATGCCCACTAGCGGGAGGGCCTTCGGGGAGCTGTTTTTT.

The CDR3 DNA reads as TGTGCCAGCAGTGAAAGGGCCGGCACAGATACGCAGTATTTT. Translating gives CASSERAGTDTQYF. The chain links TRBV2 to TRBJ2-3; D is ambiguous. Germline assignment: CDR1 SNHLY and CDR2 FYNNEI. The CDR3 length is 14 residues. Trimming removed 2 bases from V and 1 base from J, with 7 bases in between.

This clonotype was seen many times. This rearrangement joins TRBV10-3 to TRBJ2-7, with 8 bases matching TRBD1. Looked up from germline, CDR1 is ENHRY and CDR2 is SYGVKD. Losses at the gene ends were 5 bases for V and 3 bases for J; bases not matched to a gene: 0. The CDR3 has 12 amino acids. The CDR3 reads CAISTGGYEQYF. The DNA for the CDR3 is TGTGCCATCAGTACAGGGGGCTACGAGCAGTACTTC.

The CDR3 bases are TGTGCCAGCAGCCAAGATCAAGGGGCAAGCTCCTATGGCTACACCTTC. This sequence encodes CASSQDQGASSYGYTF. J is TRBJ1-2 and V is TRBV3-1; tentatively, D is TRBD1 (5 bases). Looked up from germline, CDR1 is LGHDT and CDR2 is YNNKEL (reference sequence). The CDR3 covers 16 residues. V dropped 0 bases and J dropped 4 bases, with 15 bases sitting between them.

This clonotype was seen a few times. The chain links TRBV4-1 to TRBJ2-5; perhaps TRBD2 as D (7 bases). Germline CDR1 is MGHRA and CDR2 is YSYEKL. V lost 3 bases and J 5 bases, leaving 13 bases between the germline ends. The CDR3 totals 14 residues. CDR3 loop: CASSQSGGGETQYF. The CDR3 DNA follows: TGCGCCAGCAGCCAGTCGGGGGGCGGGGAGACCCAGTACTTC.

The rearrangement uses TRBV20-1 and TRBJ2-7; 8 nucleotides line up with TRBD2. Germline V gene lookup returns CDR1 DFQATT and CDR2 SNEGSKA (reference sequence). The CDR3 is made up of 12 amino acids. The junction had 4 bases not matched to a gene; V was cut back by 3 bases and J by 6 bases. This CDR3 is CSASPGGPEQYF. As DNA, the CDR3 is TGCAGTGCTAGCCCGGGGGGGCCCGAGCAGTACTTC.

This clonotype was seen a handful of times. This chain links TRBV10-3 with TRBJ2-7; the D gene is possibly TRBD2 (5 bases). Germline CDR1 is ENHRY and CDR2 is SYGVKD. CDR3 size: 13 residues. Trimming stripped 3 bases from V and 0 bases from J, with 6 bases between. DNA of the CDR3: TGTGCCATCAGTGAACGGGACTCCTACGAGCAGTACTTC. Encoded protein: CAISERDSYEQYF.

This clonotype was detected only a few times. The chain carries TRBV27 and TRBJ2-7, with unresolved D. Trimming took off 6 bases at V and 5 bases at J, with 14 bases between the two ends. Germline-derived CDR1 and CDR2 are MNHEY and SMNVEV (reference sequence). This CDR3 region has 13 residues. The CDR3 region has the DNA TGTGCCAGCAGCTCAATTCCCTTGGACGAGCAGTACTTC. Amino acids: CASSSIPLDEQYF.